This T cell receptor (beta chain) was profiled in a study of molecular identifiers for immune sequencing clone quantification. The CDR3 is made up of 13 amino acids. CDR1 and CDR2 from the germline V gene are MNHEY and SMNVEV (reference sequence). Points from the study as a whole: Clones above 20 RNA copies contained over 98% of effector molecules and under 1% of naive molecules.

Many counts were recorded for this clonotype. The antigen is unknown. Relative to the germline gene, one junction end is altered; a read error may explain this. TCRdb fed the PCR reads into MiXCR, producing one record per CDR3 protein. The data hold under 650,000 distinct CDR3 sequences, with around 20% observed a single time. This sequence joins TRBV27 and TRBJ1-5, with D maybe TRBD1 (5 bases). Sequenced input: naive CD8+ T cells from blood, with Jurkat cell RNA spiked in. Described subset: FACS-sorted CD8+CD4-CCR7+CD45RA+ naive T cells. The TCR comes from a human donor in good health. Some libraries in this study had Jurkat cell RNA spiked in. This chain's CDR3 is CASSLGVNQPQHF. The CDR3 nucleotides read TGCGCCAGCAGCTTAGGGGTCAATCAGCCCCAGCATTTT.